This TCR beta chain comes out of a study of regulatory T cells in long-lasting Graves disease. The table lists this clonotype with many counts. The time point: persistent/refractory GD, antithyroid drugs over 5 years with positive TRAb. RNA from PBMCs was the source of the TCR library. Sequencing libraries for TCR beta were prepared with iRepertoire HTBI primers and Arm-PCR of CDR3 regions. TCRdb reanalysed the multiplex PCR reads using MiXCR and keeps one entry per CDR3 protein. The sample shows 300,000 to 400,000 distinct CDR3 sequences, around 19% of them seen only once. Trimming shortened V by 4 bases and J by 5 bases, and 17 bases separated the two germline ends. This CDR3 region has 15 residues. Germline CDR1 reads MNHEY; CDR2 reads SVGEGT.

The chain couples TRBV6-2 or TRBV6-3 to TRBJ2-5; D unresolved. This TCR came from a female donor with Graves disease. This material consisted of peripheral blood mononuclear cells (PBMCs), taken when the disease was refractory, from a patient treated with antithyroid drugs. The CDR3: CASSSESSMGETQYF. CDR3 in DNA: TGTGCCAGCAGTTCTGAATCCTCGATGGGTGAGACCCAGTACTTC.